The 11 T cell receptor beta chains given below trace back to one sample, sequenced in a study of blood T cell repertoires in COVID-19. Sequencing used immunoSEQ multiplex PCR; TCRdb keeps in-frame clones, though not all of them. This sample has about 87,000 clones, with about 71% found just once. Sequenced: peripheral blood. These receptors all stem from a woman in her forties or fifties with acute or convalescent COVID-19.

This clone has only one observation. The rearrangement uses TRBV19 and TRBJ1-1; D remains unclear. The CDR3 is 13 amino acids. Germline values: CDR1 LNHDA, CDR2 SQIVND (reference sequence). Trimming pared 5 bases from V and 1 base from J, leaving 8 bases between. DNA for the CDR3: TGTGCCAGTAGTCCGGTACCGAACACTGAAGCTTTCTTT. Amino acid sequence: CASSPVPNTEAFF.

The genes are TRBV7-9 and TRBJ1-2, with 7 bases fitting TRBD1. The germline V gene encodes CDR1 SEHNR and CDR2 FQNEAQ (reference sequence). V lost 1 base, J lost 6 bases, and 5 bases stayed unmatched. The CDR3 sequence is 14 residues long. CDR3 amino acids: CASSLVGTAHGYTF. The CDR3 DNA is TGTGCCAGCAGCTTAGTAGGGACAGCTCATGGCTACACCTTC. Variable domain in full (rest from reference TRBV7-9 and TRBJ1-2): DTGVSQNPRHKITKRGQNVTFRCDPISEHNRLYWYRQTLGQGPEFLTYFQNEAQLEKSRLLSDRFSAERPKGSFSTLEIQRTEQGDSAMYLCASSLVGTAHGYTFGSGTRLTVV.

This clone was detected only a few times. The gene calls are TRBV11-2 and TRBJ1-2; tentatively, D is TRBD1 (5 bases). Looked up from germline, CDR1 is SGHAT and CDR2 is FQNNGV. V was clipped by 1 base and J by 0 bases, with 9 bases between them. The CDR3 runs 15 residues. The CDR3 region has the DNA TGTGCCAGCAGCTTAGGGGGCGCTACTAACTATGGCTACACCTTC. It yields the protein CASSLGGATNYGYTF.

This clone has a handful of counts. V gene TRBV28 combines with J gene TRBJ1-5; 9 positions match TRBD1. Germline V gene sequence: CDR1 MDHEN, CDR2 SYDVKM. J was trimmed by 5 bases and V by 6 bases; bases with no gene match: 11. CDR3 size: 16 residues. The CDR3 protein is CASRYTPTGGDQPQHF. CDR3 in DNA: TGTGCCAGCAGATATACCCCGACAGGGGGGGATCAGCCCCAGCATTTT.

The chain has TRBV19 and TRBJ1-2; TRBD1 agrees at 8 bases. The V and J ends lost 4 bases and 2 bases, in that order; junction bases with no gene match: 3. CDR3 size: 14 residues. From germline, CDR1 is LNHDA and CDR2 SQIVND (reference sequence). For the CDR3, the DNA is TGTGCCAGTAGTACTAGACAGGGGAACTATGGCTACACCTTC. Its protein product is CASSTRQGNYGYTF.

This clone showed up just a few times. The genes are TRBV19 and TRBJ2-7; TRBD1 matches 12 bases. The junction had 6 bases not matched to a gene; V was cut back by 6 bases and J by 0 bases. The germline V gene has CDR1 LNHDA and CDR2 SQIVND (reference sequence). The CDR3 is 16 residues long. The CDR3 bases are TGTGCCAGTAGCCTTCGGGGACAGGGGGCCTCCTACGAGCAGTACTTC. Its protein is CASSLRGQGASYEQYF.

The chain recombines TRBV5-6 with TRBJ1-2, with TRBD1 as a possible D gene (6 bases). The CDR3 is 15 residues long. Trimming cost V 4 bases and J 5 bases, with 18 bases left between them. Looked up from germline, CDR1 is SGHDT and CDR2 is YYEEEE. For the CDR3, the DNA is TGTGCCAGCAGCCGCCCGGGGGGCGCTTATTATGGCTACACCTTC. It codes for CASSRPGGAYYGYTF.

The CDR3 DNA reads TGTGCCAGCAGTGAAGCGCCACAGGCCGGGGAGCTGTTTTTT. Amino acids: CASSEAPQAGELFF. The V and J genes are TRBV6-1 and TRBJ2-2; D perhaps matches TRBD1 (5 bases). This CDR3 comprises 14 residues. The germline V gene encodes CDR1 MNHNS and CDR2 SASEGT. V was clipped by 0 bases and J by 6 bases, with 8 bases between them.

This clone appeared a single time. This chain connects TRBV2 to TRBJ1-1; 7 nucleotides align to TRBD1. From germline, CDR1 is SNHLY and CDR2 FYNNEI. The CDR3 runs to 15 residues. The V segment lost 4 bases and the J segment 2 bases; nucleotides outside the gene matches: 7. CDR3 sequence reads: CASSAQGSSNTEAFF. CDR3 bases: TGTGCCAGCAGTGCACAGGGGAGTAGTAACACTGAAGCTTTCTTT.

The CDR3 DNA reads as TGCGCCAGCAGCTTGGTGGGCAGCATGAACACTGAAGCTTTCTTT. Its translation: CASSLVGSMNTEAFF. This chain joins TRBV5-1 and TRBJ1-1; no definite D call. The CDR3 consists of 15 residues. The germline CDR1 and CDR2 sequences are SGHRS and YFSETQ. Deletions cut 0 bases from V and 0 bases from J, with 9 bases between.

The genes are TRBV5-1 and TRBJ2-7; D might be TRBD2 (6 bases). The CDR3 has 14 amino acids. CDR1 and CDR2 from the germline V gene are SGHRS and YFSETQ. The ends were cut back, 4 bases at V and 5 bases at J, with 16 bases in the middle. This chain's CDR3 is CASSRGPIADEQYF. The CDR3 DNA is TGCGCCAGCAGCCGGGGCCCTATAGCGGACGAGCAGTACTTC.